A few counts support the clone carrying this TCR beta chain. Its matching antigen is unknown. The CDR3 runs 15 residues. Germline values: CDR1 MNHNS, CDR2 SASEGT. V gave up 4 bases and J gave up 6 bases, with 18 bases separating them. This sample is part of a study of a mutant IDH1 vaccine in newly diagnosed glioma. Across the whole study: Vaccine administration was initiated 4-6 weeks following radiotherapy alone, or with temozolomide cycles. Former treatment meant radiotherapy, temozolomide, or both; the majority had gotten both.

Described time point: week 5, during vaccination. Vaccination used 300 ug of mutant IDH1 20-mer peptide per dose, with topical imiquimod. Newly diagnosed WHO grade 3 or 4 IDH1-mutant, ATRX-lost astrocytomas were identified in the donors. Study outcomes and limitations: Variations in leading peripheral T cell clonotypes appeared to have no connection with pseudoprogression.

Generated by immunoSEQ multiplex PCR, the TCRdb table keeps only in-frame clones and is missing some. The data show around 34,000 clones, about three fifths seen once. The origin of this receptor is a woman between 18 and 29 years old with glioma. Material: PBMCs, obtained from a glioma patient whose treatment included an IDH1 peptide vaccine. The chain uses TRBV6-1 and TRBJ1-2, with D tentatively TRBD1 (6 bases). In nucleotides, the CDR3 is TGTGCCAGCAGTGGGCGAGGGGGTCAAAGCGATGGCTACACCTTC. This encodes CASSGRGGQSDGYTF.